This TCR beta chain was found in a study of vaccination effects on CD4 cells after COVID-19. Study information: Sampling occurred a median 72 days post second dose, range 14 to 241.

The V end was cut by 4 bases, the J end by 5 bases, with 18 bases between. There are 15 residues in the CDR3. The germline gives CDR1 SGHRS, CDR2 YFSETQ. Clones were read by immunoSEQ multiplex PCR, and TCRdb kept only the in-frame ones, dropping some. The sample carries about 66,000 clones, under 80% recorded once. Isolating CD4+ T cells followed less than 11 days of culture. The participants, recipients of two vaccine doses, got either BNT162b2 or mRNA-1273. As concerns this clone: Its target is not known.

This receptor was obtained from a human donor who received a COVID-19 vaccine. The V and J genes are TRBV5-1 and TRBJ2-5, with D maybe TRBD2 (6 bases). Material: CD4+ T cells from PBMCs cultured without peptide, obtained after COVID-19 vaccination. The CDR3 DNA reads TGCGCCAGCAGCCCTACCCAGCGGGTGACGGAGACCCAGTACTTC. Translation gives CASSPTQRVTETQYF.